This passage covers 5 T cell receptor beta chains from one sample sequenced in a study of blood T cell repertoires in COVID-19 (TCRdb year 2020). The library was built by means of the immunoSEQ multiplex PCR assay. Not all clones reach the TCRdb copy of this immuneACCESS table, which keeps in-frame sequences only. Checked studies attribute under half of the gap to unresolved V genes and leave the rest unexplained. This sample comprises 150,000 or so clones, approximately 83% of them detected only once. In total, the top ten clones hold roughly 5% of the sample. Sequencing input: PBMCs or T cells enriched from blood (not recorded which). Every receptor here comes from a man between 65 and 80 years old who had been exposed to COVID-19.

This clone was counted a few times. The V call is TRBV19, the J call TRBJ1-5; tentative D call: TRBD1 (5 bases). Trimming took off 7 bases at V and 3 bases at J, with 19 bases between the two ends. Germline values: CDR1 LNHDA, CDR2 SQIVND (reference sequence). The CDR3 consists of 16 residues. CDR3 DNA: TGTGCCAGTACTACCTTGGGGGGGACCACCAATCAGCCCCAGCATTTT. This translates into CASTTLGGTTNQPQHF.

The rearrangement links TRBV2 to TRBJ1-1; unclear D gene. There are 17 residues in the CDR3. Germline-derived CDR1 and CDR2 are SNHLY and FYNNEI. V was shortened by 7 bases and J by 1 base, with 22 bases between the two germline ends. CDR3 DNA sequence: TGTGCCAGCAATAAGCTGGGCCATCAGATCCCGAACACTGAAGCTTTCTTT. Its translation: CASNKLGHQIPNTEAFF.

A few counts support this clone. The V and J genes are TRBV4-1 and TRBJ2-1; 8 positions agree with TRBD2. Germline CDR1 and CDR2: MGHRA and YSYEKL. CDR3 length: 16 residues. Trimming cost V 5 bases and J 3 bases; bases outside gene matches: 9. Here the CDR3 reads CASSIRTSLLYNEQFF. The CDR3 bases are TGCGCCAGCAGCATCCGGACTAGCCTCCTCTACAATGAGCAGTTCTTC.

The J gene is TRBJ2-7, the V gene TRBV6-2 or TRBV6-3; possibly TRBD1 for D (6 bases). The CDR3 is made up of 13 amino acids. Germline loops: CDR1 MNHEY, CDR2 SVGEGT. The V end lost 5 bases, the J end lost 12 bases, and 20 bases lay between the germline ends. Here the CDR3 DNA reads TGTGCCAGCAGTACGGACAGCCGTGCCACTACGTACTTC. It translates to CASSTDSRATTYF.

V and J are TRBV7-9 and TRBJ2-1; the D gene is possibly TRBD2 (7 bases). The CDR3 is 13 amino acids. Trimming removed 10 bases at V and 6 bases at J, with 16 bases between. Germline V gene data show CDR1 as SEHNR and CDR2 as FQNEAQ (reference sequence). CDR3 amino acids: CATQAGAGNEQFF. For the CDR3, the DNA is TGTGCCACTCAGGCGGGGGCGGGCAATGAGCAGTTCTTC.